Shown below are 7 T cell receptor beta chains from a single sample sequenced in a study of technical replicates of blood from a few donors. Some clones are missing from TCRdb's copy, which holds only in-frame ones; the method was immunoSEQ multiplex PCR. The profile shows approximately 82,000 clones, around 90% of them singletons. The sequenced material came from T cells isolated from PBMCs. The receptors come from a human donor in good health.

The chain recombines TRBV15 with TRBJ1-5; D possibly corresponds to TRBD1 (5 bases). Germline assignment: CDR1 LNHNV and CDR2 YYDKDF (reference sequence). CDR3 length: 14 amino acids. The ends were cut back, 1 base at V and 4 bases at J, with 8 bases in the middle. As DNA, the CDR3 is TGTGCCACCAGCAGAGCCGGGGGGAATCAGCCCCAGCATTTT. Translation gives CATSRAGGNQPQHF.

The V and J genes are TRBV15 and TRBJ2-1, with D tentatively TRBD1 (6 bases). CDR1 is LNHNV and CDR2 is YYDKDF in the germline V gene (reference sequence). Between the trimmed V and J ends, which lost 6 bases and 7 bases, there was a span of 13 bases. CDR3 length: 13 residues. The CDR3 here is CATSPGAGNEQFF. In nucleotides, the CDR3 is TGTGCCACCAGTCCAGGGGCAGGTAATGAGCAGTTCTTC.

This chain uses TRBV5-1 with TRBJ2-1; weak D call: TRBD1 (5 bases). This CDR3 region has 15 residues. Per germline, CDR1 SGHRS and CDR2 YFSETQ. Trimming removed 4 bases from V and 9 bases from J, with 20 bases in between. DNA of the CDR3: TGCGCCAGCAGCCTCAATCACAGGCTTGGGGCTGAGCAGTTCTTC. Translated: CASSLNHRLGAEQFF.

This rearrangement joins TRBV7-2 to TRBJ2-5, with no clear D. CDR1 and CDR2 from the germline V gene are SGHTA and FQGNSA. Trimming removed 1 base at V and 7 bases at J, with 13 bases between. The CDR3 totals 14 residues. The CDR3 sequence: CASSLGRSPWTQYF. The CDR3 region has the DNA TGTGCCAGCAGCTTAGGTCGGTCCCCATGGACCCAGTACTTC. The whole variable domain, filled in from reference TRBV7-2 and TRBJ2-5, reads GAGVSQSPSNKVTEKGKDVELRCDPISGHTALYWYRQSLGQGLEFLIYFQGNSAPDKSGLPSDRFSAERTGGSVSTLTIQRTQQEDSAVYLCASSLGRSPWTQYFGPGTRLLVL.

The chain joins TRBV11-2 to TRBJ2-6; no reliable D call. Germline V gene sequence: CDR1 SGHAT, CDR2 FQNNGV. The CDR3 extends over 14 amino acids. The V and J ends lost 7 bases and 2 bases respectively, with 9 bases between them. The CDR3, as DNA: TGTGCCAGCATTTGGGCAGCTGGGGCCAACGTCCTGACTTTC. This encodes CASIWAAGANVLTF.

The chain combines TRBV2 with TRBJ2-1, with D possibly matching TRBD2 (5 bases). The CDR3 runs 13 residues. Trimming removed 7 bases at V and 5 bases at J, with 12 bases between. Germline lookup yields CDR1 SNHLY and CDR2 FYNNEI. The CDR3 bases are TGTGCCAGCATAAGGACTCCAGACAATGAGCAGTTCTTC. Translation: CASIRTPDNEQFF.

The genes are TRBV27 and TRBJ1-1, with TRBD1 matching 7 bases. The trim removed 3 bases at V and 5 bases at J, leaving 6 bases unmatched. In germline, CDR1 is MNHEY, CDR2 SMNVEV (reference sequence). The CDR3 runs 14 residues. The CDR3 bases are TGTGCCAGCAGTTTCAAGGGGGCGCGGACTGAAGCTTTCTTT. This encodes CASSFKGARTEAFF.